These 14 T cell receptor beta chains were sequenced from one sample in a study of blood T cells in healthy people across ages. Then a second PCR, running about 6 to 12 cycles, was carried out with a sample-barcoded 5' primer and a J-beta primer mix. TCRdb redid the calling of the 5' RACE reads with MiXCR, one entry per CDR3 protein. The table lists about 2 million distinct CDR3 sequences, around half of them singletons. Specimen: blood. Every receptor here comes from a woman aged 40 to 55 in good health.

A few counts support this clonotype. The CDR3 spells CASIPQTGSYEQYF. The CDR3 DNA sequence: TGTGCCAGCATTCCCCAAACTGGATCCTACGAGCAGTACTTC. The chain links TRBV6-6 to TRBJ2-7; D is unresolved. The germline V and J ends were trimmed by 7 bases and 1 base, with 14 bases remaining between them. The CDR3 loop spans 14 amino acids. Per the germline V gene, CDR1 is MNHNY and CDR2 is SVGAGI (reference sequence).

This clonotype was seen a handful of times. The chain has TRBV12-3 or TRBV12-4 and TRBJ2-7, with TRBD1 matching over 8 bases. With the DNA end fitting TRBJ2-5 better, the J assignment may be wrong. The CDR3 length is 17 residues. CDR3 DNA sequence: TGTGCCAGCAGTCTACTGATAGGACAGGGAGCTAGGGAGACCCAGTACTTC. Amino acid sequence: CASSLLIGQGARETQYF.

CDR3 DNA sequence: TGTGCCATCAGTGAAAGACAGTTAGGTCAAGAGACCCAGTACTTC. Protein product: CAISERQLGQETQYF. This chain links TRBV10-3 with TRBJ2-5; TRBD1 might be the D (5 bases). The germline V gene encodes CDR1 ENHRY and CDR2 SYGVKD. V dropped 3 bases and J dropped 2 bases, with 13 bases sitting between them. The CDR3 covers 15 residues.

The chain recombines TRBV15 with TRBJ1-6; D is perhaps TRBD1 (5 bases). The CDR3 consists of 14 residues. V lost 0 bases and J 13 bases, leaving 13 bases between the germline ends. Germline assignment: CDR1 LNHNV and CDR2 YYDKDF (reference sequence). The DNA of the CDR3 is TGTGCCACCAGCAGAGATCAGGGCAGCGCGCCCCTCCACTTT. It translates to CATSRDQGSAPLHF.

The rearrangement uses TRBV5-5 and TRBJ1-5, with 9 bases identical to TRBD1. V gave up 7 bases and J gave up 9 bases; unmatched junction bases: 20. This CDR3 spans 17 amino acids. Germline values: CDR1 SGHKS, CDR2 YYEKEE (reference sequence). This CDR3 is CASRKVADRGLWGPQHF. The CDR3, as DNA: TGTGCCAGCCGGAAAGTTGCGGACAGGGGACTATGGGGGCCCCAGCATTTT.

The chain is built from TRBV3-2 and TRBJ2-1; TRBD2, the table's D call, lacks a check against the DNA. TRBV3-2 is termed a pseudogene. CDR3 size: 10 residues. For the CDR3, the DNA is TGTGCCATCAACGGCGCGGGAAAGTTCTTC. Translated: CAINGAGKFF.

This clonotype was seen only a few times. V and J are TRBV9 and TRBJ2-1, with D possibly being TRBD1 (7 bases). The V end was cut by 4 bases, the J end by 7 bases, with 15 bases between. Germline V gene data show CDR1 as SGDLS and CDR2 as YYNGEE. This CDR3 has 14 residues. The CDR3 sequence: CASSPAGGGNEQFF. In DNA, the CDR3 is TGTGCCAGCAGCCCAGCAGGGGGAGGAAATGAGCAGTTCTTC.

About this clonotype: One junction end does not reproduce the germline sequence, and a read error may be involved. The J gene is TRBJ2-1, the V gene TRBV20-1, with 7 positions matching TRBD1. The CDR3 totals 14 residues. The germline V gene encodes CDR1 DFQATT and CDR2 SNEGSKA (reference sequence). The DNA of the CDR3 is TGCAGTGTTACCGGGACAGAACAGTACAATGAGCAGTTTTTC. Translated, it gives CSVTGTEQYNEQFF.

CDR3 nucleotides: TGTGCCAGCAGTTTCGACAGGCAGGGGGGGAATTCACCCCTCCACTTT. The encoded protein is CASSFDRQGGNSPLHF. The chain has TRBV27 and TRBJ1-6, with TRBD1 identical over 7 bases. V lost 3 bases to trimming and J lost 7 bases; unmatched junction nucleotides: 9. The CDR3 length is 16 residues. Germline CDR1 reads MNHEY; CDR2 reads SMNVEV (reference sequence).

This chain uses TRBV5-1 with TRBJ2-1; a weak D match, TRBD2 (5 bases). The CDR3 length is 15 residues. Trimming took off 0 bases at V and 6 bases at J, with 13 bases between the two ends. From germline, CDR1 is SGHRS and CDR2 YFSETQ. The CDR3 DNA is TGCGCCAGCAGCTTGGTTGCGATGGCGGGCAATGAGCAGTTCTTC. Protein: CASSLVAMAGNEQFF.

This clonotype has more than one count but fewer than ten. The rearrangement links TRBV4-3 to TRBJ2-1, with D unresolved. Germline CDR1 and CDR2: LGHNA and YSLEER. This CDR3 spans 13 amino acids. The V gene lost 4 bases and the J gene lost 6 bases, with 10 bases spanning the gap. CDR3 DNA: TGCGCCAGCAGCCCCTACCTCGGCAATGAGCAGTTCTTC. It yields the protein CASSPYLGNEQFF.

This clonotype has just a few counts. V gene TRBV7-2 combines with J gene TRBJ2-1; the match to TRBD2 covers 11 bases. CDR1 is SGHTA and CDR2 is FQGNSA in the germline V gene. The ends lost 4 bases at V and 6 bases at J; junction bases unmatched: 8. The CDR3 has 16 amino acids. The DNA of the CDR3 is TGTGCCAGCAGCTCTTTTAGCGGGGGGGCCTTCAATGAGCAGTTCTTC. Its protein product is CASSSFSGGAFNEQFF.

This clonotype came up a few times. This rearrangement joins TRBV5-1 to TRBJ2-6; tentative D call: TRBD2 (5 bases). The CDR3 totals 15 residues. With 0 bases removed from V and 10 bases from J, the gap between germline ends came to 14 bases. Per germline, CDR1 SGHRS and CDR2 YFSETQ. The CDR3: CASSLGLQSGNVLTF. The CDR3 region has the DNA TGCGCCAGCAGCTTGGGTCTACAGAGCGGAAACGTCCTGACTTTC. Combining the CDR3 with reference TRBV5-1 and TRBJ2-6 gives the whole variable domain KAGVTQTPRYLIKTRGQQVTLSCSPISGHRSVSWYQQTPGQGLQFLFEYFSETQRNKGNFPGRFSGRQFSNSRSEMNVSTLELGDSALYLCASSLGLQSGNVLTFGAGSRLTVL.

This clonotype has only one observation. The V call is TRBV20-1, the J call TRBJ1-5, with a possible D match to TRBD1 (5 bases). CDR1 is DFQATT, CDR2 SNEGSKA, per germline (reference sequence). V was pared by 6 bases and J by 5 bases, with 17 bases between. This CDR3 has 14 residues. DNA for the CDR3: TGCAGTGCCCCCGGCAGGGAGATTTATCAGCCCCAGCATTTT. Amino acids: CSAPGREIYQPQHF.